The 7 T cell receptor beta chains below come from one sample, sequenced in a study of beta chain features in type 1 diabetes. Reverse transcribing all isolated RNA meant expressed TCRB transcripts were sequenced. Clones were sequenced by immunoSEQ multiplex PCR, and TCRdb holds only the in-frame ones, with some missing. The sample holds about 200,000 clones, about a tenth seen once. Source material: central memory CD4+ T cells from blood. Source of these receptors: a man aged 18 to 29 in good health.

The chain is built from TRBV19 and TRBJ2-7; 15 nucleotides line up with TRBD2. The CDR3 runs 14 residues. After removal of 7 bases from V and 6 bases from J, the junction contained 4 bases not matched to a gene. Germline CDR1 reads LNHDA; CDR2 reads SQIVND (reference sequence). This CDR3 is CASTPGLAGGEQYF. CDR3 sequence (DNA): TGTGCCAGTACCCCGGGACTAGCGGGAGGCGAGCAGTACTTC.

The V call is TRBV28, the J call TRBJ1-1; D unclear. The CDR3 consists of 13 residues. The ends were cut back, 3 bases at V and 8 bases at J, with 13 bases in the middle. Germline V CDR1 and CDR2: MDHEN, SYDVKM. In DNA form, the CDR3 reads TGTGCCAGCAGTTTGCCAGCACCAAAGGAAGCTTTCTTT. Translating gives CASSLPAPKEAFF.

The chain employs TRBV30 and TRBJ2-3; the D gene is possibly TRBD2 (8 bases). The germline V and J ends were trimmed by 0 bases and 0 bases, with 13 bases remaining between them. Germline V lookup: CDR1 GTSNPN, CDR2 SVGIG (reference sequence). The CDR3 spans 16 residues. The CDR3 DNA reads TGTGCCTGGAGTGTCGGGAGGGGGCTGAGCACAGATACGCAGTATTTT. It translates to CAWSVGRGLSTDTQYF.

Only a few counts were recorded for this clone. This rearrangement joins TRBV30 to TRBJ2-7; 12 nucleotides agree with TRBD1. V lost 2 bases, J lost 5 bases, and 7 bases stayed unmatched. This CDR3 is 15 amino acids long. Germline V CDR1 and CDR2: GTSNPN, SVGIG (reference sequence). CDR3 nucleotides: TGTGCCTGGAGTATAGGGACAGGGGGCTTCAACGAGCAGTACTTC. Its protein is CAWSIGTGGFNEQYF.

V is TRBV10-1 and J is TRBJ2-3; the match to TRBD1 covers 7 bases. The CDR3 loop spans 14 amino acids. Germline V gives CDR1 WNHNN, CDR2 SYGVQD (reference sequence). J was trimmed by 2 bases and V by 7 bases; bases with no gene match: 6. The CDR3 reads CASTRGTATDTQYF. The CDR3 region has the DNA TGCGCCAGCACCAGGGGGACAGCCACAGATACGCAGTATTTT.

A word on this clone: At one end, the junction sequence differs from germline, possibly due to a read error. This chain connects TRBV7-7 to TRBJ2-3; 9 nucleotides match TRBD1. Germline V gene sequence: CDR1 SSHAT, CDR2 FNYEAQ (reference sequence). The length of the CDR3 is 13 residues. DNA of the CDR3: TGTGCTAGCAGCTTAGGGACAGGGGATACGCAGTATTTT. It specifies CASSLGTGDTQYF.

Only a few counts were recorded for this clone. The chain couples TRBV5-6 to TRBJ2-6; D is ambiguous. In germline, CDR1 is SGHDT, CDR2 YYEEEE. The V and J ends lost 4 bases and 0 bases respectively, with 8 bases between them. CDR3 length equals 15 residues. In DNA form, the CDR3 reads TGTGCCAGCAGCCCCCTGAGCTCTGGGGCCAACGTCCTGACTTTC. Its translation: CASSPLSSGANVLTF.